One sample yielded the 4 T cell receptor beta chains listed below, sequenced in a study of blood T cells in healthy people across ages. PCR was performed a second time for about 7 to 11 cycles using a sample-barcoded 5' primer and a J-beta primer mix. TCRdb reprocessed the 5' RACE reads via MiXCR and lists one record per CDR3 protein. Here the sample spans approximately 1,000,000 distinct CDR3 sequences, around 45% being singletons. The sequencing input was blood. These receptor sequences come from a woman aged 55-75 years in good health.

The CDR3 is CASSLDGQGGARDTQYF. The DNA of the CDR3 is TGCGCCAGCAGCTTGGACGGACAGGGAGGGGCCCGGGATACGCAGTATTTT. The V call is TRBV5-1, the J call TRBJ2-3; a weak D match, TRBD1 (8 bases). The V gene's germline CDR1 is SGHRS and CDR2 YFSETQ. This CDR3 is built from 17 residues. V lost 0 bases and J 6 bases, leaving 20 bases between the germline ends.

The V gene is TRBV24-1, the J gene TRBJ2-3; D not certain. Germline CDR1 and CDR2: KGHDR and SFDVKD. The CDR3 has 14 residues. The V end lost 9 bases, the J end lost 5 bases, and 17 bases lay between the germline ends. CDR3: CATADPLVLDTQYF. In DNA, the CDR3 is TGTGCCACCGCAGACCCCTTAGTGTTAGATACGCAGTATTTT.

This clonotype was observed once. This rearrangement joins TRBV3-1 to TRBJ2-3; no firm D call. The germline gives CDR1 LGHDT, CDR2 YNNKEL (reference sequence). V shed 5 bases and J shed 2 bases, with 11 bases lying between them. The CDR3 contains 14 residues. CDR3 loop: CASSSPRLTDTQYF. The CDR3 DNA is TGTGCCAGCAGCTCCCCGCGTCTCACAGATACGCAGTATTTT.

The rearrangement uses TRBV15 and TRBJ2-3, with 10 bases that match TRBD2. Per the germline V gene, CDR1 is LNHNV and CDR2 is YYDKDF (reference sequence). V lost 4 bases, J lost 7 bases, and 8 bases stayed unmatched. The CDR3 is 15 residues long. The CDR3 sequence: CATSTSGRAEYTQYF. DNA for the CDR3: TGTGCCACCAGCACAAGCGGGAGGGCCGAATATACGCAGTATTTT.